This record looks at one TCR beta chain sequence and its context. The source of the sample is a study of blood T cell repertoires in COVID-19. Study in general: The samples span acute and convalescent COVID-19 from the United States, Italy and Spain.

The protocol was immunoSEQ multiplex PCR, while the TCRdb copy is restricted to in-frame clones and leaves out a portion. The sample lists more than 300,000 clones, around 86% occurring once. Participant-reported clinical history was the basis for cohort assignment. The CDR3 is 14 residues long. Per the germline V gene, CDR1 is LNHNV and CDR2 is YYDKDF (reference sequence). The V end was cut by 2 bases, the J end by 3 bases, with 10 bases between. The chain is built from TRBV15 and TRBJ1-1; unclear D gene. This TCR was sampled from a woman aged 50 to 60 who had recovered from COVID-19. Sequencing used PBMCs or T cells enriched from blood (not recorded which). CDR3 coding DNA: TGTGCCACCAGCAGAAGACTCCCGGACACTGAAGCTTTCTTT. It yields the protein CATSRRLPDTEAFF.